Listed below are T cell receptor beta chains from one sample, sequenced in a study of T cell repertoires in cytomegalovirus infection. Antigens for these TCRs are unknown. TCRdb recomputed calls from the reads with MiXCR, one row per CDR3 protein. The data contain over 250,000 distinct CDR3 sequences, less than 25% of them singletons. The sample was cultured PBMCs, taken from culture after CMV antigen stimulation. Receptors were obtained from a human donor in good health (CMV status not recorded). Some clones in this sample may be carry-over from other donors' samples. The CDR3 runs from the conserved cysteine through the conserved F or W. D genes are given only for firm matches. A clone size is listed for some rows: how often the clone was seen (once, few, many), or a class if it is expanded.

J	size	D	V	CDR3	DNA
TRBJ2-7	few	TRBD2	TRBV28	CASSLGTSGNYEQYF	TGTGCCAGCAGTTTGGGGACTAGCGGGAACTACGAGCAGTACTTC
TRBJ2-3	many	-	TRBV7-2	CASSLWRSSTDTQYF	TGTGCCAGCAGCTTATGGCGGAGTAGCACAGATACGCAGTATTTT
TRBJ2-1	-	TRBD2	TRBV27	CASRGLAGHGEQFF	TGTGCCAGCCGAGGACTAGCGGGACACGGTGAGCAGTTCTTC
TRBJ2-2	-	TRBD2	TRBV4-2	CASSQTGGRPAGGPGTGELFF	TGTGCCAGCAGCCAAACGGGGGGTCGGCCAGCGGGAGGGCCAGGCACCGGGGAGCTGTTTTTT
TRBJ2-1	-	TRBD2	TRBV30	CAWSGSGRIGEQFF	TGTGCCTGGAGTGGAAGCGGGAGGATTGGGGAGCAGTTCTTC
TRBJ2-2	many	-	TRBV6-1	CASSELHALAPLGGELFF	TGTGCCAGCAGCGAGTTACATGCGTTAGCCCCCTTAGGCGGGGAGCTGTTTTTT
TRBJ2-1	few	-	TRBV4-1	CASSQEGLYNEQFF	TGCGCCAGCAGCCAAGAAGGACTTTACAATGAGCAGTTCTTC
TRBJ2-5	many	TRBD2	TRBV20-1	CSGSKLLAGGASETQYF	TGCAGTGGAAGCAAATTACTAGCGGGAGGGGCCTCGGAGACCCAGTACTTC
TRBJ2-1	many	-	TRBV7-2	CASSLFNNEQFF	TGTGCCAGCAGCTTATTTAACAATGAGCAGTTCTTC
TRBJ2-3	many	-	TRBV7-2	CASSLVRRGTDTQYF	TGTGCCAGCAGCTTAGTTCGTCGGGGCACAGATACGCAGTATTTT
TRBJ1-6	many	TRBD1	TRBV7-2	CASSGGPTGGGSPLHF	TGTGCCAGCAGCGGAGGGCCTACAGGGGGTGGTTCACCCCTCCACTTT
TRBJ2-5	many	TRBD2	TRBV6-1	CASSSTSGRPGQETQYF	TGTGCCAGCAGCTCGACTAGCGGGAGGCCAGGTCAAGAGACCCAGTACTTC
TRBJ2-7	-	-	TRBV5-6	CASRRAHEQYF	TGTGCCAGCAGGCGGGCTCACGAGCAGTACTTC
TRBJ2-5	-	-	TRBV6-2/TRBV6-3	CASRTVRGAGETQYF	TGTGCCAGCAGAACCGTAAGAGGGGCGGGGGAGACCCAGTACTTC
TRBJ2-7	-	-	TRBV7-9	CAGGVVSSYEQYF	TGTGCCGGAGGGGTGGTGAGCTCCTACGAGCAGTACTTC
TRBJ2-7	-	TRBD1	TRBV11-2	CASKQGRDRIYEQYF	TGTGCCAGCAAACAGGGAAGGGACAGAATCTACGAGCAGTACTTC
TRBJ2-1	-	TRBD2	TRBV5-1	CASSFGLAGDNEQFF	TGCGCCAGCAGCTTTGGGCTAGCGGGGGACAATGAGCAGTTCTTC